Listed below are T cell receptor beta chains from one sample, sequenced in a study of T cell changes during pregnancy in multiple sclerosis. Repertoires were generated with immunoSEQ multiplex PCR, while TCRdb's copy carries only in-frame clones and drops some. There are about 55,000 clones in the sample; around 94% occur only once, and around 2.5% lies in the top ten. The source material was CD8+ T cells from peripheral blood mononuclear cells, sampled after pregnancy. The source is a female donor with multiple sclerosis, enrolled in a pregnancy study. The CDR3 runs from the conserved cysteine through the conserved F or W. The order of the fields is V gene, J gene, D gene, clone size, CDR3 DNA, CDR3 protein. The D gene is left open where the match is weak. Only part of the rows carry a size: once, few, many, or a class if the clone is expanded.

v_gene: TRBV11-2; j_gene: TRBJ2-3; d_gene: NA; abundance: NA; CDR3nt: TGTGCCAGCAGCTTAGACGCTGGCAGCACAGATACGCAGTATTTT; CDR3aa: CASSLDAGSTDTQYF
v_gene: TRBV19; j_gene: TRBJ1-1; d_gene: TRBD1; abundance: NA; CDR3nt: TGTGCCAGTAGCCGGATCCGGGACAGGGCCACTGAAGCTTTCTTT; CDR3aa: CASSRIRDRATEAFF
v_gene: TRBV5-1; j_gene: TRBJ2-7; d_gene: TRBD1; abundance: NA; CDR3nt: TGCGCCAGCAGCGCATCCGGGACAGAGGCCTACGAGCAGTACTTC; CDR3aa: CASSASGTEAYEQYF
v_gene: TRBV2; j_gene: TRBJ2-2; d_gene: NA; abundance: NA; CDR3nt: TGTGCCAGGGGGCAGGGGAACACCGGGGAGCTGTTTTTT; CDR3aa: CARGQGNTGELFF
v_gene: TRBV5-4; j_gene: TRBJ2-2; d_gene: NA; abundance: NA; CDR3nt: TGTGCCAGCACCTGGGGGGAAACCGGGGAGCTGTTTTTT; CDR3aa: CASTWGETGELFF
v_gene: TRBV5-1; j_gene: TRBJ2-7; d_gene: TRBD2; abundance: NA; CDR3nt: TGCGCCAGCAGACGGACTAGCGGGAACGAGCAGTACTTC; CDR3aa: CASRRTSGNEQYF
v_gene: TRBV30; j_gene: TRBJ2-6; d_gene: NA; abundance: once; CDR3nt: TGTGCCTGGAGTGACCCAGCTGGGGCCAACGTCCTGACTTTC; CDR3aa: CAWSDPAGANVLTF
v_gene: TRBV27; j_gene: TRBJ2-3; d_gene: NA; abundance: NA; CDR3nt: TGTGCCAGCAGTTTCAGGGTTACCACAGATACGCAGTATTTT; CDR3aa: CASSFRVTTDTQYF
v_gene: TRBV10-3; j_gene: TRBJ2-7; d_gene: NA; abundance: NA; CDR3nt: TGTGCCATCAGTGCTAACTCCGGGGACGAGCAGTACTTC; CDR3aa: CAISANSGDEQYF
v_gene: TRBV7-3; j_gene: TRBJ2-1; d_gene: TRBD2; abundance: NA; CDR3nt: TGTGCCAGCAGCCCGGGACTAGCGGGTGGGGACAATGAGCAGTTCTTC; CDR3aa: CASSPGLAGGDNEQFF